Included here is one TCR beta chain sequence, with context. Its antigen is currently unknown. The data were taken from a study of PD-L1 blockade in urothelial cancer. Overall study context: About 90% of the roughly 29 patients comprised males who had bladder-origin urothelial cancer. Reported median T cell count for blood samples was approximately 140,000. Findings of the study overall: For durable-benefit patients, tumor-associated blood clones expanded more at 3 weeks.

Each PCR reaction had synthetic TCR analog templates spiked into it. Using immunoSEQ multiplex PCR, the repertoire was profiled, and TCRdb retains in-frame clones only, with some absent. The data show about 52,000 clones, 77% seen once. The germline gives CDR1 SGHNT, CDR2 YENEEA. J lost 0 bases, V lost 5 bases, and 14 bases had no gene match. The CDR3 covers 20 residues. This chain connects TRBV11-3 to TRBJ2-5, with 14 bases aligning to TRBD2. The sample here was PBMCs, taken around atezolizumab (anti-PD-L1) treatment. The clonotype comes from a man between 65 and 85 years old with urothelial cancer. The CDR3 nucleotides are TGTGCCAGCAGCCTCGGTAGGACTAGCGGGGGGCCCGAGTACCAAGAGACCCAGTACTTC. Its protein is CASSLGRTSGGPEYQETQYF.